The clone carrying this T cell receptor beta chain was found many times. Its target is unknown. The data originate from a study of T-cell reconstitution after alpha-beta-depleted transplantation in children. Broader study findings: High day-60 TCRbeta diversity in some patients came from surviving recipient T cells and thymic progenitors. Once a year had passed after transplant, T-cell counts and diversity came mostly from newly produced T cells. Approximately two months post-transplant, alpha-beta T cells reportedly originated from several hundred expanded graft clones.

Preparation of the TCRbeta library involved a method that used unique molecular identifiers. TCRdb processed the PCR reads anew with MiXCR; each CDR3 protein has one entry. This sample has some 200,000 distinct CDR3 sequences, with 7.5% to 9.5% found just once. The V segment lost 10 bases and the J segment 4 bases; nucleotides outside the gene matches: 6. The CDR3 spans 13 residues. The chain combines TRBV12-3 or TRBV12-4 with TRBJ2-2; 7 bases agree with TRBD1. This TCR was sampled from a male patient aged 2-15 years who had a stem cell transplant for acute myeloid leukemia, so the T cells may come from the graft donor. The sequencing here drew on PBMCs, mostly from graft donor cells, taken 360 days after TCRalphabeta/CD19-depleted stem cell transplant. This CDR3 is CANDRASTGELFF. The CDR3 DNA sequence: TGTGCCAATGACAGGGCGAGCACCGGGGAGCTGTTTTTT.